This paragraph reports one T cell receptor (beta chain). Each PCR replicate from the sorted subsets contained around 200 ng DNA, which is 25,000 to 30,000 T cell genomes. Sequenced by immunoSEQ multiplex PCR; TCRdb stores in-frame clones only, minus some. Among around 600,000 clones listed, 85% to 95% were seen once. Naive CD8 cells lacked CD45RO, underwent positive selection for CCR7 and left out terminally differentiated effector memory CD45RA+ cells. The CDR3 is 13 residues long. Per germline, CDR1 SQVTM and CDR2 ANQGSEA. V lost 5 bases to trimming and J lost 3 bases, with 13 bases between them. These data originate in a study of shared clonotypes between healthy human individuals. Study overall: Two women and three men aged 18 to 49 served as donors. The plates for each donor numbered three CD4 naive, three CD4 memory, two CD8 naive and one CD8 memory.

The sequenced material came from naive CD8+ T cells sorted from blood. The J gene is TRBJ1-2, the V gene TRBV29-1; no reliable D call. The origin of this receptor is a woman aged 30 to 39 in good health. In DNA form, the CDR3 reads TGCAGCGTTATCCTTGGTGGTCACTATGGCTACACCTTC. Translated, it gives CSVILGGHYGYTF.